The sequence of this T cell receptor beta chain was determined in a study of cytomegalovirus exposure and HLA in healthy donors. At the level of the study: Of some 360 genotyped donors, more than 75% clustered with self-reported Caucasian donors. Findings of the study overall: A reported reduction in N-insertions relative to the approximately 690-donor mean was seen in an Asian-associated ancestry cluster in a later analysis.

Germline V gene lookup returns CDR1 SGHAT and CDR2 FQNNGV. V trimming: 8 bases; J trimming: 6 bases; junction bases outside the gene matches: 9. The CDR3 consists of 15 residues. Amplification used 60 Vbeta primers and 13 Jbeta primers. The data were produced by immunoSEQ multiplex PCR, yet TCRdb's version contains in-frame clones alone and is incomplete. The sample has roughly 100,000 clones; approximately 80% are singletons. Worth noting for this clone: Its antigen is currently unknown.

Each donor's status was that of a healthy bone marrow donor. This sequence joins TRBV11-2 and TRBJ2-7, with 14 bases identical to TRBD2. The receptor was derived from a woman aged 18-29 years in good health and CMV-seropositive. Sequenced: PBMCs. CDR3 amino acids: CASLGLAGVGGEQYF. The CDR3 DNA reads as TGTGCCAGCCTGGGACTAGCGGGAGTTGGAGGCGAGCAGTACTTC.